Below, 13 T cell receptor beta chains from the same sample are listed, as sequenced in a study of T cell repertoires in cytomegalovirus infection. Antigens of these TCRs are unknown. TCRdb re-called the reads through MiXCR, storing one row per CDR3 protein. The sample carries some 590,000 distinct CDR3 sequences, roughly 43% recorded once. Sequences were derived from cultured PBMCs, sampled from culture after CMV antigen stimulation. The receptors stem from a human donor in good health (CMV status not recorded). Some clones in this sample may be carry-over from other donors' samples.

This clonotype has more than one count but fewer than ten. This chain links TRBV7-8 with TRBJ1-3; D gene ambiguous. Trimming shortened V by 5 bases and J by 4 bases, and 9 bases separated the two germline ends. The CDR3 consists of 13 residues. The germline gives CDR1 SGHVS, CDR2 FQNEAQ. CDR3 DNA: TGTGCCAGCAGCCCAAACATGGGAAACACCATATATTTT. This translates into CASSPNMGNTIYF.

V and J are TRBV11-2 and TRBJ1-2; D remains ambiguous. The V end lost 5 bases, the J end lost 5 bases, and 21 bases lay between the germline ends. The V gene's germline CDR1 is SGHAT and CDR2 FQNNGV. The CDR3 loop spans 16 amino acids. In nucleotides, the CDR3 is TGTGCCAGCAGCCCCCTTAATCGTTTTTGGGGTTATGGCTACACCTTC. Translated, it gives CASSPLNRFWGYGYTF.

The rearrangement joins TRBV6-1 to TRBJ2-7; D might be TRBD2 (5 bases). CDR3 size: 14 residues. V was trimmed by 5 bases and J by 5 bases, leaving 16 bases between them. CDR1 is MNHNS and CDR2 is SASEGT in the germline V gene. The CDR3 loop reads CASSRGGYSDEQYF. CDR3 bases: TGTGCCAGCAGTCGCGGCGGGTATTCGGACGAGCAGTACTTC.

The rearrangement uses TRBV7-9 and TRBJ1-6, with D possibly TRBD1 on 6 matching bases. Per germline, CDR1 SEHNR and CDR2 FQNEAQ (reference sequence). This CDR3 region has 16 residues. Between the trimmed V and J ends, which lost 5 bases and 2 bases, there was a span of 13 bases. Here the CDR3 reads CASSPRGVTYNSPLHF. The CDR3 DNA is TGTGCCAGCAGCCCAAGGGGGGTGACCTATAATTCACCCCTCCACTTT.

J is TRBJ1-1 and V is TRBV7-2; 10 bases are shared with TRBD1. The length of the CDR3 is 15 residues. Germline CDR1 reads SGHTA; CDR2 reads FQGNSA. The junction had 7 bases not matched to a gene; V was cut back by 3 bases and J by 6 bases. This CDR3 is CASSFSGQGSSEAFF. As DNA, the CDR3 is TGTGCCAGCAGCTTCTCGGGACAGGGGAGTTCTGAAGCTTTCTTT.

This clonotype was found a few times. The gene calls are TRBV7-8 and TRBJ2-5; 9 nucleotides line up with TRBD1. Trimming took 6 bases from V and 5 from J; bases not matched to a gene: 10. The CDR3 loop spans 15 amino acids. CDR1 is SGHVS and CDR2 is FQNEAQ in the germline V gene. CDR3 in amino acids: CASSRDRVGLETQYF. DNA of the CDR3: TGTGCCAGCAGTAGGGACAGGGTCGGTTTGGAGACCCAGTACTTC.

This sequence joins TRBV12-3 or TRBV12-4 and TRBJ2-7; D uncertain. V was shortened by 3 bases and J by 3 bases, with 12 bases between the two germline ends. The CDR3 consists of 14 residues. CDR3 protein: CASSFGQLSYEQYF. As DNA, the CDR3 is TGTGCCAGCAGTTTTGGGCAGCTTAGCTACGAGCAGTACTTC.

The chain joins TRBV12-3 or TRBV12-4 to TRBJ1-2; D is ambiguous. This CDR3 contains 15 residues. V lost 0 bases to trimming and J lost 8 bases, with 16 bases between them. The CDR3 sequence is CASSLALRQARGYTF. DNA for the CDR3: TGTGCCAGCAGTTTAGCCCTGCGGCAGGCTCGGGGCTACACCTTC.

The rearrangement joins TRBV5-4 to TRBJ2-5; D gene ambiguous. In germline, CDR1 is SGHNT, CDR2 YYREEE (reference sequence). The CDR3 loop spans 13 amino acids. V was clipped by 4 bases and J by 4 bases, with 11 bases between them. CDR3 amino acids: CASSTEMAETQYF. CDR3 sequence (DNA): TGTGCCAGCAGCACCGAAATGGCAGAGACCCAGTACTTC.

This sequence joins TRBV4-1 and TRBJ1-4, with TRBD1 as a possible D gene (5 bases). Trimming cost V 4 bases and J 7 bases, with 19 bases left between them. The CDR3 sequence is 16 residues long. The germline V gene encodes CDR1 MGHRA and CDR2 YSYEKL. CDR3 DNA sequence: TGCGCCAGCAGCCTAACTGCGCAGGGATTACGTGAAAAACTGTTTTTT. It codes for CASSLTAQGLREKLFF.

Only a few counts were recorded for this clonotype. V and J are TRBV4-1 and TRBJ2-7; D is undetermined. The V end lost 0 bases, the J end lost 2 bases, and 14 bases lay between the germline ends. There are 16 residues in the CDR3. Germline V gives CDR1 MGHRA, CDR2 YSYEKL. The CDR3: CASSQDSPEFTYEQYF. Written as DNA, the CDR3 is TGCGCCAGCAGCCAAGACTCTCCGGAATTTACCTACGAGCAGTACTTC.

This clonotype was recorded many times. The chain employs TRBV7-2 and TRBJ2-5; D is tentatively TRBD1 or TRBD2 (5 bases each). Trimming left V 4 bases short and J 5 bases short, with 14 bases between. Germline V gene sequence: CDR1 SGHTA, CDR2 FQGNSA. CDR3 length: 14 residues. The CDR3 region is CASSSGPLGETQYF. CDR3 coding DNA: TGTGCCAGCAGCTCGGGACCCCTGGGGGAGACCCAGTACTTC.

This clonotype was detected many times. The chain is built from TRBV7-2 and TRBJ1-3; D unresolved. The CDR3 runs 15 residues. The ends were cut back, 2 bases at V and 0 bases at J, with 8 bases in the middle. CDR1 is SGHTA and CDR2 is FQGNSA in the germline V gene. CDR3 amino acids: CASSLRLLSGNTIYF. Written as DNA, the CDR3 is TGTGCCAGCAGCTTAAGACTCCTCTCTGGAAACACCATATATTTT.